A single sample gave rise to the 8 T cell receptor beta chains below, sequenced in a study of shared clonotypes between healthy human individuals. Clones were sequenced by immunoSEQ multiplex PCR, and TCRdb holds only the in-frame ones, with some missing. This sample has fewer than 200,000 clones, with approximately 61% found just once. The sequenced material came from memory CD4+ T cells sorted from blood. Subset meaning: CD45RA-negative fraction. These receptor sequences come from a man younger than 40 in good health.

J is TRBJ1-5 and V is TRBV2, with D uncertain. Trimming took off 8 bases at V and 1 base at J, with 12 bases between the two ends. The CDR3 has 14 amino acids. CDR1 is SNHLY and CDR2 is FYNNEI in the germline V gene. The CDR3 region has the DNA TGTGCCAGCCGTCAGACAAGAAGCAATCAGCCCCAGCATTTT. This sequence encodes CASRQTRSNQPQHF. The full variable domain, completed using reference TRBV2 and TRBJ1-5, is EPEVTQTPSHQVTQMGQEVILRCVPISNHLYFYWYRQILGQKVEFLVSFYNNEISEKSEIFDDQFSVERPDGSNFTLKIRSTKLEDSAMYFCASRQTRSNQPQHFGDGTRLSIL.

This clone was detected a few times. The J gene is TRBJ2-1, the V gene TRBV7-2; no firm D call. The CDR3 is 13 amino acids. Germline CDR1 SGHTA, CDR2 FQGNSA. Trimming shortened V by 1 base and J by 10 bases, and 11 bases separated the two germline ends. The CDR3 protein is CASSLGPAREQFF. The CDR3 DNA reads TGTGCCAGCAGCTTAGGTCCAGCTCGGGAGCAGTTCTTC. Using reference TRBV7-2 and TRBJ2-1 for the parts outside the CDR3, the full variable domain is GAGVSQSPSNKVTEKGKDVELRCDPISGHTALYWYRQSLGQGLEFLIYFQGNSAPDKSGLPSDRFSAERTGGSVSTLTIQRTQQEDSAVYLCASSLGPAREQFFGPGTRLTVL.

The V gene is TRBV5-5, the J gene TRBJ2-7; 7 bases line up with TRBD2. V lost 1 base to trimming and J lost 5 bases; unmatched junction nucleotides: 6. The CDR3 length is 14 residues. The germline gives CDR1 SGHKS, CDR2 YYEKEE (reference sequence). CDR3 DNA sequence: TGTGCCAGCAGCTTGCGGGCGGGAGTTAACGAGCAGTACTTC. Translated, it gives CASSLRAGVNEQYF.

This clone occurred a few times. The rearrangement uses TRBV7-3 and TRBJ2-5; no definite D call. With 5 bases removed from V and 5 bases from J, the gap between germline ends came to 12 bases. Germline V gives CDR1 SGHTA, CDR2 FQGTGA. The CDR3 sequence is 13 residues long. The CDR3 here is CASSLSLGETQYF. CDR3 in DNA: TGTGCCAGCAGCCTAAGTCTGGGGGAGACCCAGTACTTC.

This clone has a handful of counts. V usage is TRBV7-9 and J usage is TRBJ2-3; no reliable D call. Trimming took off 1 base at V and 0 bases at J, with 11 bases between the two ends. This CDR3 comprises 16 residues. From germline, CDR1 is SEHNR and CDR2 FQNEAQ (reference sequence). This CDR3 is CASSLGWQPSTDTQYF. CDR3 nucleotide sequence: TGTGCCAGCAGCTTAGGGTGGCAGCCGAGCACAGATACGCAGTATTTT. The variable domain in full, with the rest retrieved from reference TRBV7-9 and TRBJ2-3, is DTGVSQNPRHKITKRGQNVTFRCDPISEHNRLYWYRQTLGQGPEFLTYFQNEAQLEKSRLLSDRFSAERPKGSFSTLEIQRTEQGDSAMYLCASSLGWQPSTDTQYFGPGTRLTVL.

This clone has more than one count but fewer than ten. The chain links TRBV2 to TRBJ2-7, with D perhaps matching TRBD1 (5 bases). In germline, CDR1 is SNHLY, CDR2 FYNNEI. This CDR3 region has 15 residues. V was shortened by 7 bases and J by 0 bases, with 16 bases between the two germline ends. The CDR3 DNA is TGTGCCAGCACCTCAGGGATTTTCCTCTCCTACGAGCAGTACTTC. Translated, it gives CASTSGIFLSYEQYF.

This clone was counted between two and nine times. As DNA, the CDR3 is TGTGCCACCAGCAGACAAACAGGGGTTACTGAAGCTTTCTTT. Amino acid sequence: CATSRQTGVTEAFF. V and J are TRBV15 and TRBJ1-1; TRBD1 agrees at 7 bases. Germline V lookup: CDR1 LNHNV, CDR2 YYDKDF (reference sequence). The CDR3 is made up of 14 amino acids. Unmatched junction bases numbered 5, after V lost 2 bases and J lost 5 bases.

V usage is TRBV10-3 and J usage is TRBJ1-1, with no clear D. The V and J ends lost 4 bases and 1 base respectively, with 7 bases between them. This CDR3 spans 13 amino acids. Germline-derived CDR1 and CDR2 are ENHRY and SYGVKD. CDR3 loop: CAISATENTEAFF. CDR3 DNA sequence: TGTGCCATCAGTGCTACAGAGAACACTGAAGCTTTCTTT.